The clone carrying this TCR beta chain was found many times. The data were taken from a study of T cell repertoires in cytomegalovirus infection. This CDR3 has 15 residues. CDR1 and CDR2 from the germline V gene are SEHNR and FQNEAQ (reference sequence). The trim removed 5 bases at V and 2 bases at J, leaving 6 bases unmatched. One entry per CDR3 protein, called by TCRdb with MiXCR from the reads. The sample has 500,000 or so distinct CDR3 sequences, about 15% seen once; the top ten hold 20% to 30%. V gene TRBV7-9 combines with J gene TRBJ2-1; 7 nucleotides match TRBD1. The sequenced material came from CD8+ T cells from PBMCs. This sequence was found in a human donor in good health (CMV status not recorded). Some clones in this sample may be carry-over from other donors' samples. The CDR3, as DNA: TGTGCCAGCAGCCTCAACAGGGGACCCTACAATGAGCAGTTCTTC. Its protein product is CASSLNRGPYNEQFF.